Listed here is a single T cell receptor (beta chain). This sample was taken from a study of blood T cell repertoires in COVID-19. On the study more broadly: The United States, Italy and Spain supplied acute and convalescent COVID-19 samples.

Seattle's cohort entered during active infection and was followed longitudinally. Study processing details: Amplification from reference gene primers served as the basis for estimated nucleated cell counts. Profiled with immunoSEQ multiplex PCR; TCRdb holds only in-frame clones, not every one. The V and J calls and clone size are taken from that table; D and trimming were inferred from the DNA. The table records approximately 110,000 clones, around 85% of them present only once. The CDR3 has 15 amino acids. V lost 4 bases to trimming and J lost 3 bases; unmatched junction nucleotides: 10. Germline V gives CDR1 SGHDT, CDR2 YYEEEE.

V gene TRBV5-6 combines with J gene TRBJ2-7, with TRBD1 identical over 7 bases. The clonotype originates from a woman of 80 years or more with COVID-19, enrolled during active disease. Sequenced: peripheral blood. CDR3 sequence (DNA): TGTGCCAGCAGCCCGATCACGGGACAGTACTACGAGCAGTACTTC. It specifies CASSPITGQYYEQYF.